A single sample gave rise to the 24 T cell receptor beta chains below, sequenced in a study of blood T cell repertoires in COVID-19. The data were produced by immunoSEQ multiplex PCR, yet TCRdb's version contains in-frame clones alone and is incomplete. The table lists around 180,000 clones, less than 90% of them singletons. The specimen sequenced was peripheral blood. Receptors were obtained from a man in his 70s with active or convalescent COVID-19.

The chain uses TRBV6-2 or TRBV6-3 and TRBJ1-6; D might be TRBD1 (6 bases). V was trimmed by 2 bases and J by 9 bases, leaving 11 bases between them. From germline, CDR1 is MNHEY and CDR2 SVGEGT. This CDR3 is built from 14 residues. The CDR3 protein is CASSYLGQLSPLHF. The CDR3 nucleotides read TGTGCCAGCAGTTACCTCGGACAGCTTTCACCCCTCCACTTT.

This CDR3 reads CASTPGLAGAGEQFF. The CDR3 coding sequence is TGTGCCAGCACCCCTGGACTAGCGGGAGCCGGGGAGCAGTTCTTC. The rearrangement uses TRBV7-2 and TRBJ2-1; TRBD2 agrees at 13 bases. The CDR3 has 15 residues. Germline V CDR1 and CDR2: SGHTA, FQGNSA. Trimming removed 7 bases from V and 10 bases from J; junction bases left unmatched: 10.

V is TRBV5-6 and J is TRBJ1-3; the D is unclear. The germline gives CDR1 SGHDT, CDR2 YYEEEE. The CDR3 is 17 residues long. With 2 bases removed from V and 4 bases from J, the gap between germline ends came to 19 bases. The CDR3 nucleotides are TGTGCCAGCAGCTTCACCCCGCCGGGTCCGGGGGGAAACACCATATATTTT. Translation: CASSFTPPGPGGNTIYF. The whole variable domain, remainder taken from reference TRBV5-6 and TRBJ1-3, is DAGVTQSPTHLIKTRGQQVTLRCSPKSGHDTVSWYQQALGQGPQFIFQYYEEEERQRGNFPDRFSGHQFPNYSSELNVNALLLGDSALYLCASSFTPPGPGGNTIYFGEGSWLTVV.

The rearrangement links TRBV7-2 to TRBJ1-1; 9 bases match TRBD1. J was trimmed by 5 bases and V by 8 bases; bases with no gene match: 6. Germline values: CDR1 SGHTA, CDR2 FQGNSA. The CDR3 length is 13 residues. The CDR3 sequence: CASLQGARTEAFF. The CDR3 coding sequence is TGTGCCAGCTTACAGGGGGCCCGAACTGAAGCTTTCTTT. The full variable domain, its missing parts supplied by reference TRBV7-2 and TRBJ1-1, is GAGVSQSPSNKVTEKGKDVELRCDPISGHTALYWYRQSLGQGLEFLIYFQGNSAPDKSGLPSDRFSAERTGGSVSTLTIQRTQQEDSAVYLCASLQGARTEAFFGQGTRLTVV.

This chain uses TRBV7-2 with TRBJ2-5; TRBD2 aligns across 14 bases. CDR1 SGHTA and CDR2 FQGNSA come from the germline V gene. The V gene end was trimmed by 5 bases and the J gene end by 5 bases; junction bases not matched to a gene: 7. CDR3 length: 16 amino acids. The CDR3: CASSLGLAGERETQYF. CDR3 bases: TGTGCCAGCAGCCTGGGACTAGCGGGAGAAAGGGAGACCCAGTACTTC.

This chain connects TRBV7-2 to TRBJ2-7; 12 bases line up with TRBD2. The V segment lost 0 bases and the J segment 2 bases; nucleotides outside the gene matches: 2. This CDR3 has 16 residues. Per germline, CDR1 SGHTA and CDR2 FQGNSA. This chain's CDR3 is CASSLAASGGAYEQYF. In nucleotides, the CDR3 is TGTGCCAGCAGCTTAGCGGCTAGCGGGGGGGCCTACGAGCAGTACTTC. The full variable domain, its missing parts supplied by reference TRBV7-2 and TRBJ2-7, is GAGVSQSPSNKVTEKGKDVELRCDPISGHTALYWYRQSLGQGLEFLIYFQGNSAPDKSGLPSDRFSAERTGGSVSTLTIQRTQQEDSAVYLCASSLAASGGAYEQYFGPGTRLTVT.

The rearrangement uses TRBV11-2 and TRBJ1-1; 8 bases agree with TRBD1. This CDR3 has 14 amino acids. Germline assignment: CDR1 SGHAT and CDR2 FQNNGV. The V and J ends lost 2 bases and 5 bases, in that order; junction bases with no gene match: 4. The CDR3 spells CASSLQGAMTEAFF. The DNA for the CDR3 is TGTGCCAGCAGCTTACAGGGGGCTATGACTGAAGCTTTCTTT.

V usage is TRBV3-1 (or the pseudogene TRBV3-2) and J usage is TRBJ2-1; the match to TRBD2 covers 9 bases. Per germline, CDR1 LGHDT and CDR2 YNNKEL (reference sequence). The CDR3 totals 16 residues. Trimming at V came to 0 bases and at J to 4 bases, leaving 4 bases not matched to a gene. The CDR3 spells CASSQELAGRYNEQFF. CDR3 bases: TGTGCCAGCAGCCAAGAGCTAGCGGGGAGGTACAATGAGCAGTTCTTC.

The chain joins TRBV4-3 to TRBJ1-2; D gene unclear. V lost 5 bases, J lost 8 bases, and 21 bases lay in between. The CDR3 consists of 15 residues. The V gene's germline CDR1 is LGHNA and CDR2 YSLEER. CDR3 residues: CASSVQGGRQMGYTF. The CDR3 DNA is TGCGCCAGCAGCGTCCAAGGCGGTAGGCAAATGGGCTACACCTTC.

The V gene is TRBV10-2, the J gene TRBJ1-6, with a possible D match to TRBD1 (6 bases). Per germline, CDR1 WSHSY and CDR2 SAAADI. There are 17 residues in the CDR3. Trimming stripped 2 bases from V and 7 bases from J, with 18 bases between. The CDR3 region is CASSETIGTTTNSPLHF. CDR3 nucleotide sequence: TGCGCCAGCAGTGAGACTATCGGGACAACCACGAATTCACCCCTCCACTTT.

This sequence joins TRBV19 and TRBJ2-3, with 10 bases matching TRBD2. The CDR3 contains 13 residues. V lost 6 bases to trimming and J lost 7 bases; unmatched junction nucleotides: 4. The germline CDR1 and CDR2 sequences are LNHDA and SQIVND (reference sequence). The CDR3 nucleotides are TGTGCCAGTAGCACTAGCGGGACGAATACGCAGTATTTT. This sequence encodes CASSTSGTNTQYF.

This clone was seen just once. The chain has TRBV6-5 and TRBJ1-1, with a tentative D call TRBD1 (6 bases). V lost 6 bases and J 3 bases, leaving 11 bases between the germline ends. The length of the CDR3 is 13 residues. Germline V gene sequence: CDR1 MNHEY, CDR2 SVGAGI. The CDR3 nucleotides read TGTGCCAGCAGACCGGACAGCTACACTGAAGCTTTCTTT. Amino acids: CASRPDSYTEAFF.

The rearrangement links TRBV30 to TRBJ2-5, with D maybe TRBD2 (6 bases). Trimming took off 7 bases at V and 1 base at J, with 19 bases between the two ends. Per germline, CDR1 GTSNPN and CDR2 SVGIG (reference sequence). The CDR3 runs 15 residues. The CDR3: CALNRPRDFQETQYF. For the CDR3, the DNA is TGTGCCTTGAACCGACCCCGGGACTTCCAAGAGACCCAGTACTTC.

This chain joins TRBV6-5 and TRBJ2-3, with D possibly TRBD2 on 6 matching bases. The CDR3 covers 13 residues. The germline V and J ends were trimmed by 4 bases and 4 bases, with 9 bases remaining between them. The germline V gene has CDR1 MNHEY and CDR2 SVGAGI. In nucleotides, the CDR3 is TGTGCCAGCAGTTCGGGAGTAGCAGATACGCAGTATTTT. It codes for CASSSGVADTQYF.

The V gene is TRBV24-1, the J gene TRBJ2-1, with TRBD1 as a possible D gene (5 bases). The CDR3 contains 14 residues. The ends were cut back, 5 bases at V and 6 bases at J, with 13 bases in the middle. Germline V gives CDR1 KGHDR, CDR2 SFDVKD. CDR3 DNA: TGTGCCACCAGTGGTAGGGGATGGAGCAATGAGCAGTTCTTC. Amino acid sequence: CATSGRGWSNEQFF.

The rearrangement joins TRBV24-1 to TRBJ2-3, with D unclear. Per the germline V gene, CDR1 is KGHDR and CDR2 is SFDVKD. V was trimmed by 7 bases and J by 8 bases, leaving 15 bases between them. The CDR3 sequence is 13 residues long. DNA of the CDR3: TGTGCCACCAGCCGGATGGGCCCGAGTACGCAGTATTTT. As protein: CATSRMGPSTQYF.

V gene TRBV30 combines with J gene TRBJ2-7; 11 positions agree with TRBD2. V dropped 2 bases and J dropped 6; count of bases not matched to a gene: 6. Germline V gene data show CDR1 as GTSNPN and CDR2 as SVGIG (reference sequence). The CDR3 is 14 residues long. In DNA form, the CDR3 reads TGTGCCTGGAGTATCGGGCTAGCGGGAGGCGAGCAGTACTTC. Amino acids: CAWSIGLAGGEQYF.

The CDR3 spells CASSQRGAGVQETQYF. The CDR3 region has the DNA TGTGCCAGCAGCCAAAGGGGGGCGGGGGTCCAAGAGACCCAGTACTTC. V is TRBV3-1 (or the pseudogene TRBV3-2) and J is TRBJ2-5; perhaps TRBD2 as D (7 bases). Germline CDR1 and CDR2: LGHDT and YNNKEL (reference sequence). Trimming shortened V by 2 bases and J by 1 base, and 14 bases separated the two germline ends. This CDR3 region has 16 residues.

This clone was detected a few times. In DNA, the CDR3 is TGTGCCAGCAGTGGGACAGGGGGCTTGGCTTTCTTT. This sequence encodes CASSGTGGLAFF. The chain carries TRBV2 and TRBJ1-1; 11 bases match TRBD1. The length of the CDR3 is 12 residues. Germline CDR1 SNHLY, CDR2 FYNNEI. Trimming took 4 bases from V and 11 from J; bases not matched to a gene: 3.

CDR3 sequence (DNA): TGTCAAGTAGGGGCCAACAATGAGCAGTTCTTC. Amino acids: CQVGANNEQFF. The chain uses TRBV7-2 and TRBJ2-1, with D perhaps TRBD1 (5 bases). CDR3 length: 11 amino acids. Germline assignment: CDR1 SGHTA and CDR2 FQGNSA.

The J gene is TRBJ1-6, the V gene TRBV4-3, with D hard to call. V lost 0 bases and J lost 10, with 7 bases in between. Germline values: CDR1 LGHNA, CDR2 YSLEER. This CDR3 is 13 amino acids long. The CDR3 protein is CASSQEGSSPLHF. For the CDR3, the DNA is TGCGCCAGCAGCCAAGAGGGGAGCTCACCCCTCCACTTT.

This sequence joins TRBV5-1 and TRBJ1-4; 7 bases are a match to TRBD1. The CDR3 covers 15 residues. Trimming took 0 bases from V and 4 from J; bases not matched to a gene: 3. CDR1 is SGHRS and CDR2 is YFSETQ in the germline V gene. The DNA of the CDR3 is TGCGCCAGCAGCTTGGCTACAGGGGATAATGAAAAACTGTTTTTT. Amino acid sequence: CASSLATGDNEKLFF.

V usage is TRBV6-1 and J usage is TRBJ2-7; TRBD2 matches at 8 bases. The V segment lost 1 base and the J segment 0 bases; nucleotides outside the gene matches: 5. This CDR3 spans 16 amino acids. Germline CDR1 reads MNHNS; CDR2 reads SASEGT. The CDR3 coding sequence is TGTGCCAGCAGTGAAGACGGGAGGGTAAGCTCCTACGAGCAGTACTTC. Protein product: CASSEDGRVSSYEQYF.

V usage is TRBV9 and J usage is TRBJ2-2, with 11 bases matching TRBD2. V trimming: 4 bases; J trimming: 3 bases; junction bases outside the gene matches: 5. Germline V gene sequence: CDR1 SGDLS, CDR2 YYNGEE. CDR3 length equals 16 residues. The CDR3 region has the DNA TGTGCCAGCAGCCCCCAGGGACTAGCGGACACCGGGGAGCTGTTTTTT. It is translated as CASSPQGLADTGELFF.